This T cell receptor beta chain was documented in a study of Ad26.COV2.S vaccination and SARS-CoV-2 variants listed by TCRdb under 2021. For the wider study: Vaccine-arm donors came from COV1001, a multicentre, randomized, double-blind, placebo-controlled phase I-IIa trial of Ad26.COV2.S in healthy adults. Ad26.COV2.S was given intramuscularly at 5x10^10 or 1x10^11 viral particles, as a single shot or as two shots 56 days apart. Blinding of investigators to trial group allocation was maintained during experiments and outcome assessment. Trial participants were randomized into five groups of five: low-dose or high-dose Ad26.COV2.S given once or twice, or placebo on both occasions. A total of around 32 samples were included in the TCR-sequenced set, comprising some 20 Ad26.COV2.S vaccine recipients, 5 placebo recipients and 8 SARS-CoV-2 convalescent individuals. TCRbeta repertoire sequencing served as the tool for gauging how specific and how broad the SARS-CoV-2-reactive T cell receptors were following Ad26.COV2.S vaccination.

A remark on this clone: No cognate antigen has been identified for it. One base away there is no much larger clone; base qualities are not given.

V and J lose 2 bases and 7 bases, and a span of 18 bases separates them. The germline V gene encodes CDR1 SGHNT and CDR2 YYREEE (reference sequence). The CDR3 has 15 amino acids, counting the end cysteine and phenylalanine. Only the CDR3 DNA stays, 45 bases, in frame from base 1. Beyond this particular receptor, the publication reports: The study was not powered to compare responses between vaccine doses or regimens. Ad26.COV2.S recipients had higher spike-specific TCR breadth than placebo recipients (P = 0.0014). According to the authors, total T cell responses may have been underestimated by the TCR breadth and depth analyses. After vaccination, substantial breadth of spike-specific CD8+ and CD4+ T cell responses was reported. Vaccine and placebo recipients had similar non-spike TCR breadth, a finding consistent with the vaccine containing only spike.

The immunoSEQ Assay was the method used to sequence TCRbeta CDR3 regions. After extraction, genomic DNA underwent amplification by bias-controlled multiplex PCR, followed by high-throughput sequencing. On the authors' methods: To quantify the absolute abundance of every unique TCRbeta CDR3 region, sequences were collapsed and filtered. T cell fraction was estimated by normalizing TCRbeta template counts to usable DNA, with usable DNA measured through amplification of reference genes found in all nucleated cells. Repertoire TCRs were annotated as SARS-CoV-2-specific when V gene, CDR3 amino acid sequence and J gene were exactly matched to a known reactive TCR set. The reference SARS-CoV-2 TCR set came from MIRA and was filtered for enrichment in COVID-19-positive ImmuneCODE repertoires, removing public or cross-reactive TCRs. Drawing on the MIRA antigens, annotated TCRs were analysed further at the level of specific ORF or position within ORF. Breadth was defined as the number of annotated unique rearrangements divided by the total number of unique productive rearrangements, and depth was defined as the summed frequency of the annotated unique rearrangements. Two-sided Wilcoxon rank-sum tests were applied when comparing TCR breadth between groups. This is the immuneACCESS table as TCRdb keeps it, with only in-frame sequences that have V and J called. A part of the clones is gone; compared with another copy, unresolved V genes explain less than half, and the rest is unexplained. V and J calls plus clone size are reproduced from that table; the DNA served to infer D and trimming. For this sample there are some 290,000 clones; about 86% appear just once. Together, the top ten hold more than 1.5% of the sample.

This specimen's treatment or condition label, interpreted: over 15 received Ad26.COV2.S at low or high dose, single or two shots; about 5 received placebo; per-sample allocation not given. For vaccine and placebo recipients, repertoires were sequenced using samples collected on day 63 after the first injection. In Cohort 1b, about 25 adults aged 18-55 years were enrolled at a single site in Boston, USA, between 29 July and 7 August 2020. Ad26.COV2.S was a replication-incompetent adenovirus type 26 vector expressing a prefusion-stabilized SARS-CoV-2 spike protein from the original Wuhan strain. The receptor's source is a person aged 18 to 65 who received the Ad26.COV2.S COVID-19 vaccine or a placebo. The chain joins TRBV5-4 to TRBJ1-2, with the identity of the D gene unclear. Material: peripheral blood, obtained in a trial of Ad26.COV2.S vaccine versus placebo. CDR3 loop: CASSFSVGEVSGYTF. The sequenced DNA is TGTGCCAGCAGCTTTTCTGTGGGCGAGGTCTCTGGCTACACCTTC.